This passage covers 19 T cell receptor beta chains from one sample sequenced in a study of blood T cells in healthy people across ages. PCR was performed a second time for 7 to 11 cycles using a sample-barcoded 5' primer and a J-beta primer mix. In TCRdb, the 5' RACE reads were re-called with MiXCR into one record per CDR3 protein. The sample includes some 800,000 distinct CDR3 sequences, roughly 25% of them seen just once. The sample was also linked to a second study, of T cells of mothers and their children.

Sample: blood. These receptors all come from a boy younger than 18 in good health.

This clonotype was detected a few times. V usage is TRBV28 and J usage is TRBJ2-3, with 7 bases lining up with TRBD1. The junction had 3 bases not matched to a gene; V was cut back by 9 bases and J by 0 bases. CDR1 MDHEN and CDR2 SYDVKM come from the germline V gene. The CDR3 extends over 13 amino acids. CDR3 amino acids: CASGTASTDTQYF. CDR3 DNA sequence: TGTGCCAGTGGGACAGCTAGCACAGATACGCAGTATTTT.

The chain has TRBV20-1 and TRBJ2-7; 7 bases align to TRBD1. This CDR3 contains 13 residues. Per germline, CDR1 DFQATT and CDR2 SNEGSKA (reference sequence). The junction had 10 bases not matched to a gene; V was cut back by 8 bases and J by 3 bases. CDR3 DNA: TGCAGTACTACACCAACAGGGGTCTACGAGCAGTACTTC. Encoded protein: CSTTPTGVYEQYF.

The rearrangement joins TRBV14 to TRBJ1-2, with TRBD1 identical over 11 bases. V was clipped by 3 bases and J by 7 bases; unmatched bases: 7. Germline CDR1 SGHDN, CDR2 FVKESK. The CDR3 contains 15 residues. The CDR3 loop reads CASSHRWTGGGGYTF. Here the CDR3 DNA reads TGTGCCAGCAGCCATAGATGGACAGGGGGCGGTGGCTACACCTTC.

There are a few counts of this clonotype. The chain joins TRBV7-9 to TRBJ1-5; 8 bases align to TRBD1. The J segment lost 2 bases and the V segment lost 2 bases, leaving 5 bases of the junction unmatched. The CDR3 length is 16 residues. The germline CDR1 and CDR2 sequences are SEHNR and FQNEAQ (reference sequence). The CDR3 DNA follows: TGTGCCAGCAGCTTAAGTGGGGGACAGGGCAATCAGCCCCAGCATTTT. Its translation: CASSLSGGQGNQPQHF.

This clonotype was counted between two and nine times. The J gene is TRBJ2-1, the V gene TRBV20-1; 8 bases line up with TRBD2. The CDR3 length is 15 residues. The J segment lost 2 bases and the V segment lost 1 base, leaving 4 bases of the junction unmatched. Germline V gives CDR1 DFQATT, CDR2 SNEGSKA (reference sequence). The CDR3 loop reads CSARVRGGTYNEQFF. DNA for the CDR3: TGCAGTGCTAGAGTTCGGGGGGGGACCTACAATGAGCAGTTCTTC.

This clonotype was detected only a few times. The V gene is TRBV7-6, the J gene TRBJ1-2, with TRBD1 matching 7 bases. This CDR3 has 14 residues. Trimming removed 0 bases from V and 6 bases from J; junction bases left unmatched: 4. CDR1 is SGHVS, CDR2 FNYEAQ, per germline. CDR3 loop: CASSLAGGADGYTF. The CDR3 region has the DNA TGTGCCAGCAGCTTAGCAGGGGGCGCGGATGGCTACACCTTC. The full variable domain, its missing parts supplied by reference TRBV7-6 and TRBJ1-2, is GAGVSQSPRYKVTKRGQDVALRCDPISGHVSLYWYRQALGQGPEFLTYFNYEAQQDKSGLPNDRFSAERPEGSISTLTIQRTEQRDSAMYRCASSLAGGADGYTFGSGTRLTVV.

This clonotype was recorded a few times. CDR3 coding DNA: TGTGCCAGCAGCTTCGGACAGGGAGCTGCAACTAATGAAAAACTGTTTTTT. Translating gives CASSFGQGAATNEKLFF. This chain uses TRBV7-9 with TRBJ1-4, with 8 bases fitting TRBD1. The CDR3 sequence is 17 residues long. The germline gives CDR1 SEHNR, CDR2 FQNEAQ (reference sequence). V lost 3 bases, J lost 0 bases, and 6 bases stayed unmatched.

V is TRBV12-3 or TRBV12-4 and J is TRBJ2-1; 11 bases line up with TRBD1. The CDR3 has 14 amino acids. J was trimmed by 6 bases and V by 6 bases; bases with no gene match: 4. CDR3 amino acids: CASRGTGGINEQFF. CDR3 bases: TGTGCCAGCAGAGGGACAGGGGGGATCAATGAGCAGTTCTTC.

This chain links TRBV2 with TRBJ2-7; 9 bases agree with TRBD1. After removal of 9 bases from V and 2 bases from J, the junction contained 5 bases not matched to a gene. Germline CDR1 is SNHLY and CDR2 is FYNNEI. This CDR3 comprises 13 residues. CDR3 sequence: CASHRDRAYEQYF. In nucleotides, the CDR3 is TGTGCCAGTCACCGGGACAGGGCCTACGAGCAGTACTTC.

This clonotype was counted only a few times. This chain connects TRBV7-2 to TRBJ2-5; TRBD2 matches 9 bases. The J call may be wrong; the DNA end is better matched by TRBJ2-1. The CDR3 contains 16 residues. Germline loops: CDR1 SGHTA, CDR2 FQGNSA. DNA for the CDR3: TGTGCCAGCAGCTTATACTCGACTAGCGGTTACAATGAGCAGTTCTTC. Translated: CASSLYSTSGYNEQFF.

The chain carries TRBV6-5 and TRBJ1-2; the D gene is possibly TRBD1 (5 bases). Trimming pared 6 bases from V and 7 bases from J, leaving 21 bases between. Germline CDR1 reads MNHEY; CDR2 reads SVGAGI. The CDR3 runs 15 residues. For the CDR3, the DNA is TGTGCCAGCAGCCCCCGTGGGGGGGGAAGTCTTGGCTACACCTTC. Protein: CASSPRGGGSLGYTF.

This sequence joins TRBV4-1 and TRBJ2-1, with TRBD2 matching 9 bases. The CDR3 runs to 13 residues. V gave up 2 bases and J gave up 13 bases; unmatched junction bases: 6. Germline values: CDR1 MGHRA, CDR2 YSYEKL. The DNA of the CDR3 is TGCGCCAGCAGCCAACCTCCCGGGACTAGCCAGTTCTTC. Its translation is CASSQPPGTSQFF.

V usage is TRBV7-2 and J usage is TRBJ1-6, with TRBD1 identical over 9 bases. CDR1 and CDR2 (germline): SGHTA, FQGNSA. The CDR3 is 15 residues long. V shed 1 base, J shed 9 bases, and the junction held 4 bases outside the gene matches. DNA for the CDR3: TGTGCCAGCAGCTTAGGACAGGGGGTTAGTTCACCCCTCCACTTT. This encodes CASSLGQGVSSPLHF.

V is TRBV6-5 and J is TRBJ1-4; the D gene is possibly TRBD1 (6 bases). The V end was cut by 5 bases, the J end by 11 bases, with 15 bases between. The V gene's germline CDR1 is MNHEY and CDR2 SVGAGI. This CDR3 comprises 13 residues. CDR3 nucleotide sequence: TGTGCCAGCAGTGGTCAGGGGAAGGAGAAACTGTTTTTT. It codes for CASSGQGKEKLFF.

This clonotype was observed a few times. V and J are TRBV5-1 and TRBJ2-7, with 8 bases lining up with TRBD2. There are 17 residues in the CDR3. V was clipped by 4 bases and J by 2 bases; unmatched bases: 14. Germline values: CDR1 SGHRS, CDR2 YFSETQ. CDR3 DNA: TGCGCCAGCAGCCAGGCGAAATTGTTCGGGGGGGCCTACGAGCAGTACTTC. Amino acids: CASSQAKLFGGAYEQYF.

The V call is TRBV12-3 or TRBV12-4, the J call TRBJ2-5; 8 bases agree with TRBD2. The junction had 11 bases not matched to a gene; V was cut back by 6 bases and J by 5 bases. The CDR3 covers 15 residues. The CDR3 protein is CASRLAVEPGETQYF. DNA for the CDR3: TGTGCCAGCAGACTAGCGGTAGAACCGGGGGAGACCCAGTACTTC.

CDR3 region: CASSQRGGFNEKLFF. Written as DNA, the CDR3 is TGTGCCAGCAGCCAACGCGGGGGTTTCAATGAAAAACTGTTTTTT. This chain uses TRBV6-5 with TRBJ1-4, with D possibly TRBD1 on 5 matching bases. Between the trimmed V and J ends, which lost 6 bases and 5 bases, there was a span of 16 bases. The germline V gene encodes CDR1 MNHEY and CDR2 SVGAGI. The CDR3 has 15 residues.

This rearrangement joins TRBV7-3 to TRBJ2-1, with D unresolved. CDR1 SGHTA and CDR2 FQGTGA come from the germline V gene. Trimming took 4 bases from V and 6 from J, leaving 13 bases between them. This CDR3 has 14 residues. The CDR3 bases are TGTGCCAGCAGCTCCGTAGATCGTCCCAATGAGCAGTTCTTC. It yields the protein CASSSVDRPNEQFF.

This clonotype was seen more than once but under ten times. This chain connects TRBV6-1 to TRBJ2-6; TRBD2 aligns across 8 bases. CDR3 length: 18 residues. The germline V gene encodes CDR1 MNHNS and CDR2 SASEGT. With 2 bases clipped from V and 2 bases from J, the junction kept 8 bases outside the gene matches. The CDR3 region is CASSERGGTPTGANVLTF. In nucleotides, the CDR3 is TGTGCCAGCAGTGAACGGGGGGGTACCCCCACTGGGGCCAACGTCCTGACTTTC.